The rows below give T cell receptor beta chains drawn from one sample of a study of cytomegalovirus exposure and HLA in healthy donors. This table comes from immunoSEQ multiplex PCR, and its TCRdb copy is limited to in-frame clones, with some not included. The sample has about 160,000 clones; about 80% are singletons. The sequencing input was PBMCs. These receptors originate from a man between 18 and 35 years old in good health and CMV-seropositive. Both conserved end residues are part of each CDR3. The D gene is left open where the match is weak. Not all rows give a size; the values are once, few, many and, for expanded clones, a class.

-,TRBV7-2,12,-,TRBJ2-3,TGTGCCAGCACCCCGAGCAGGGTGGGGCAGTATTTT,CASTPSRVGQYF
-,TRBV5-8,9,-,TRBJ2-3,TGTGCCGGGGAGTATACGCAGTATTTT,CAGEYTQYF
-,TRBV10-3,12,-,TRBJ2-5,TGTGCCATCAGTGAGAATCGTGAGACCCAGTACTTC,CAISENRETQYF
-,TRBV5-6,15,TRBD2,TRBJ2-3,TGTGCCAGCAGCGGACTAGCGGGAGCGACAGATACGCAGTATTTT,CASSGLAGATDTQYF
-,TRBV6-1,16,TRBD2,TRBJ2-1,TGTGCCAGCAGTGAAGCGCGGGCTAGCGGACCCAATGAGCAGTTCTTC,CASSEARASGPNEQFF
-,TRBV7-2,13,-,TRBJ1-2,TGTGCCAGCAGCCCCGGGGAAGCGCGCGGCTACACCTTC,CASSPGEARGYTF
-,TRBV5-4,15,TRBD1,TRBJ2-5,TGTGCCAGCAGCCGGACAGGGCCTTACCAAGAGACCCAGTACTTC,CASSRTGPYQETQYF
few,TRBV9,17,TRBD2,TRBJ2-2,TGTGCCAGCAGCGTCGCAACTAGCGGGGCCCACACCGGGGAGCTGTTTTTT,CASSVATSGAHTGELFF
-,TRBV7-2,18,TRBD2,TRBJ2-7,TGTGCCAGCAGCACCGGGACTAGCGGGAGGACCTCTCCCTACGAGCAGTACTTC,CASSTGTSGRTSPYEQYF
-,TRBV2,16,-,TRBJ2-1,TGTGCCAGCAGTGAATCCGGGATCCACTCCTACAATGAGCAGTTCTTC,CASSESGIHSYNEQFF
-,TRBV7-8,14,-,TRBJ1-2,TGTGCCAGCAGCCCCCGGGCACAGAGGGATGGCTACACCTTC,CASSPRAQRDGYTF
-,TRBV4-1,15,TRBD1,TRBJ2-7,TGCGCCAGCAGCCAAGAGGAAGGGGGCGGGTACGAGCAGTACTTC,CASSQEEGGGYEQYF
-,TRBV6-6,15,-,TRBJ1-2,TGTGCCAGCAGCTACCGCGGGATGGGAAACTATGGCTACACCTTC,CASSYRGMGNYGYTF
-,TRBV4-2,15,-,TRBJ2-7,TGTGCCAGCAGCCCCGGACGGGGAAGCTCCTACGAGCAGTACTTC,CASSPGRGSSYEQYF
-,TRBV7-2,13,-,TRBJ2-7,TGTGCCAGCAGCCTCACAGACCCGCTGGAGCAGTACTTC,CASSLTDPLEQYF
few,TRBV7-9,13,TRBD2,TRBJ2-1,TGTGCCAGCAGCTTACGCAGGGAGGGTGAGCAGTTCTTC,CASSLRREGEQFF
-,TRBV11-3,17,TRBD1,TRBJ2-1,TGTGCCAGCAGCTTAGTTGGAACGGGACAGGGAGGCAATGAGCAGTTCTTC,CASSLVGTGQGGNEQFF
-,TRBV4-2,12,-,TRBJ2-7,TGTGCCAGCAGGGACAACCGCCACGAGCAGTACTTC,CASRDNRHEQYF
-,TRBV19,19,TRBD1,TRBJ1-1,TGTGCCAGTAGTATAGATATTCCTTGGGGACAGGGAATAAGCACTGAAGCTTTCTTT,CASSIDIPWGQGISTEAFF
-,TRBV11-2,16,-,TRBJ2-1,TGTGCCAGCAGCTTAGAATCAGCTAGCGCCTACAATGAGCAGTTCTTC,CASSLESASAYNEQFF
-,TRBV6-6,15,-,TRBJ2-3,TGTGCCAGCAGTTTCACTCGGCGGGAACAGGATACGCAGTATTTT,CASSFTRREQDTQYF
-,TRBV5-6,15,-,TRBJ2-2,TGTGCCAGCAGGAGTGGCGGGCTAGAACCCGGGGAGCTGTTTTTT,CASRSGGLEPGELFF
-,TRBV10-3,15,TRBD2,TRBJ2-2,TGTGCCATCAGTGACAGCGGGAGGGCCACCGGGGAGCTGTTTTTT,CAISDSGRATGELFF
-,TRBV5-6,16,TRBD2,TRBJ2-5,TGTGCCAGCAGCCTCGGACTAGCGGGGCTCCAAGAGACCCAGTACTTC,CASSLGLAGLQETQYF
once,TRBV18,14,-,TRBJ2-7,TGTGCCAGCTCCCTAACCGACTCATTCGGCGAGCAGTACTTC,CASSLTDSFGEQYF
-,TRBV4-1,20,TRBD2,TRBJ2-3,TGCGCCAGCAGCCGGGCCCAAACTCTAGCGGGAGCGGGAACCACAGATACGCAGTATTTT,CASSRAQTLAGAGTTDTQYF
-,TRBV9,16,TRBD2,TRBJ2-5,TGTGCCAGCAGCGTAGGTTCTAGCGGGGGACAAGAGACCCAGTACTTC,CASSVGSSGGQETQYF
-,TRBV6-5,13,-,TRBJ1-5,TGTGCCAGCGGAGGGCAACACAATCAGCCCCAGCATTTT,CASGGQHNQPQHF
-,TRBV25-1,16,TRBD1,TRBJ2-3,TGTGCCAGCAGTGGCCCAACAGGGGTAGGTGCAGATACGCAGTATTTT,CASSGPTGVGADTQYF
few,TRBV5-4,15,TRBD1,TRBJ2-3,TGTGCCAGCAGCCTGACAGGGAGTGGCACAGATACGCAGTATTTT,CASSLTGSGTDTQYF
-,TRBV9,15,TRBD1,TRBJ1-6,TGTGCCAGCAGCGTAGCTGACAGGGGTGGTTCACCCCTCCACTTT,CASSVADRGGSPLHF
few,TRBV14,12,-,TRBJ1-2,TGTGCCAGCAGCCTCGGGTCCTATGGCTACACCTTC,CASSLGSYGYTF
-,TRBV18,16,-,TRBJ1-4,TGTGCCAGCTCACCACCGTCGGGTAGCCCTAATGAAAAACTGTTTTTT,CASSPPSGSPNEKLFF
-,TRBV7-2,16,-,TRBJ2-3,TGTGCCAGCAGCTTAGCGGGAGTTACTAGCACAGATACGCAGTATTTT,CASSLAGVTSTDTQYF
-,TRBV7-2,14,TRBD1,TRBJ1-1,TGTGCCAGCAGCTCCCGACAGGGCTACACTGAAGCTTTCTTT,CASSSRQGYTEAFF
-,TRBV2,13,-,TRBJ2-1,TGTGCCAGCAGTAGGGGGTACTACAATGAGCAGTTCTTC,CASSRGYYNEQFF
-,TRBV9,14,TRBD1,TRBJ2-7,TGTGCCAGCAGCGTAGGGGACAGGTCCTACGAGCAGTACTTC,CASSVGDRSYEQYF
-,TRBV4-3,13,-,TRBJ1-2,TGCGCCAGCAGCCCAACAGGGAACTATGGCTACACCTTC,CASSPTGNYGYTF
few,TRBV11-3,14,-,TRBJ1-1,TGTGCCAGCAGCCCACTCCCGGGGAGCACTGAAGCTTTCTTT,CASSPLPGSTEAFF
-,TRBV4-1,14,-,TRBJ2-5,TGCGCCAGCAGCGGACCGGGGGTTTCAGAGACCCAGTACTTC,CASSGPGVSETQYF
-,TRBV10-3,13,-,TRBJ1-2,TGTGCCATCAGTGTTGGAGGGCCATTGGGCTACACCTTC,CAISVGGPLGYTF
-,TRBV6-6,14,-,TRBJ2-7,TGTGCCAGCAGTTACTCGCGCGGAATCTACGAGCAGTACTTC,CASSYSRGIYEQYF
-,TRBV29-1,13,-,TRBJ1-2,TGCAGCGTTGACCGGCAGGGGTTAGATGGCTACACCTTC,CSVDRQGLDGYTF
-,TRBV7-8,15,TRBD1,TRBJ2-7,TGTGCCAGCAGCTTTTATTCGGGGACAGCCCCCGAGCAGTACTTC,CASSFYSGTAPEQYF